These T cell receptor beta chains were read from a single sample in a study of breast tumors, draining lymph nodes, adjacent tissues. One entry per CDR3 protein results from TCRdb running MiXCR on the multiplex PCR reads. This sample carries 60,000 to 65,000 distinct CDR3 sequences, approximately 57% of them seen once, and the ten largest clones take around 19%. Sequenced material: breast tumor tissue. The receptors stem from a female donor with breast cancer. Some clones in this sample may be carry-over from other donors' samples. The CDR3 runs from the conserved cysteine through the conserved F or W. The D gene is left open where the match is weak. The size field is filled for only some rows; it gives once, few, many or a size class.

J | D | size | V | CDR3 | DNA
TRBJ2-7 | TRBD2 | - | TRBV4-3 | CASSPGGLAGGTYEQYF | TGCGCCAGCAGCCCGGGCGGACTAGCGGGAGGTACCTACGAGCAGTACTTC
TRBJ2-5 | TRBD2 | many | TRBV5-6 | CASSFGGLAGQETQYF | TGTGCCAGCAGCTTTGGGGGTCTAGCGGGGCAAGAGACCCAGTACTTC
TRBJ1-5 | - | many | TRBV6-2/TRBV6-3 | CASSYIRVGQPQHF | TGTGCCAGCAGTTACATCAGGGTCGGGCAGCCCCAGCATTTT
TRBJ2-7 | - | many | TRBV6-2/TRBV6-3 | CASSHSAYEQYF | TGTGCCAGCAGTCACTCTGCCTACGAGCAGTACTTC
TRBJ1-3 | - | many | TRBV30 | CASFRGAGNTIYF | TGTGCCTCCTTTAGGGGCGCAGGGAACACCATATATTTT
TRBJ2-5 | TRBD2 | few | TRBV9 | CASSGTSGGKETPYF | TGTGCCAGCAGCGGGACTAGCGGGGGCAAAGAGACCCCGTACTTC
TRBJ2-1 | - | medium-sized | TRBV20-1 | CSARPLGSSSYNEQFF | TGCAGTGCTAGGCCCCTGGGGAGCAGCTCCTACAATGAGCAGTTCTTC
TRBJ2-1 | TRBD2 | many | TRBV11-2 | CASSRAGGMYNEQFF | TGTGCCAGCAGCCGAGCGGGAGGGATGTACAATGAGCAGTTCTTC
TRBJ2-6 | TRBD1 | - | TRBV11-2 | CASSLRTGTGANVLTF | TGTGCCAGCAGCTTACGTACGGGGACAGGGGCGAACGTCCTGACTTTC
TRBJ1-1 | - | - | TRBV5-1 | CASSLQGSNTEAFF | TGCGCCAGCAGCTTGCAGGGATCGAACACTGAAGCTTTCTTT
TRBJ2-3 | TRBD1 | - | TRBV7-9 | CASSGSGTGNEEDTQYF | TGTGCCAGCAGCGGATCCGGGACAGGGAATGAGGAAGATACGCAGTATTTT
TRBJ2-1 | - | few | TRBV10-1 | CASSESVLPGEQFF | TGCGCCAGCAGTGAGTCTGTACTGCCGGGTGAGCAGTTCTTC
TRBJ2-5 | TRBD1 | - | TRBV12-3/TRBV12-4 | CASSSGTGSRLPETQYF | TGTGCCAGCAGCTCCGGGACAGGGTCACGTCTCCCAGAGACCCAGTACTTC